This TCR beta chain stems from a study of cytomegalovirus exposure and HLA in healthy donors (TCRdb year 2017). Regarding the research as a whole: An earlier analysis of approximately 590 of the donors reported about 250 Gb of sequence data and some 120 million unique TCR beta sequences from around 200 million T cells. Among the 398 genotyped donors, about 83% belonged to the genetic ancestry cluster associated with self-reported Caucasian donors. The study aimed to test whether signatures of past pathogen exposure could be identified by cataloging public T cell receptors. Genome-wide SNP genotypes for about 65% of the roughly 670 donors were used in a later genetic analysis, which treated that subset as a discovery cohort. Class I and class II HLA loci were covered by the typing at four-digit resolution. Using immunosequencing, the study profiled T cell repertoires from about 650 subjects and related those repertoires to cytomegalovirus serostatus. Besides the first cohort of approximately 670 subjects, a separate validation cohort made up of roughly 120 different subjects was used. To predict cytomegalovirus infection status, the study combined high-throughput TCR immunosequencing, statistical association of individual TCRs with disease status, and machine learning. An early release covering 500 to 750 HLA-typed donors comprised about 300 gigabases of sequencing data and about 90 million unique TCR sequences. The number of typed donors differed by locus: roughly 629-630 for A, B, C, DRB1 and DQB1; approximately 520 for DQA1; approximately 600 for DPA1; and some 470 for DPB1. To decide whether each TCR beta V gene segment behaved as functional or pseudogenic, an earlier analysis of fewer than 750 of the donors relied on high-throughput TCR beta sequencing. Donor age, sex, ethnicity and CMV serostatus were compiled together with the repertoire data. A later analysis re-examined previously published TCR beta repertoires from more than 650 donors and added high-resolution HLA genotyping to investigate patterns of TCR occurrence. Among about 400 genotyped donors of the cohort, an average of around 250,000 unique TCR beta nucleotide sequences was sequenced per donor, of which about 19% were non-productive. Several DR-DQ haplotypes were treated as single units for association and clustering because of strong linkage in the cohort. All discovery cohort repertoires had been generated on a single sequencing platform. Rather than using new phenotypic data, the later analysis identified candidate immune exposures from TCR beta sequences and from how often those sequences occurred across donors.

As concerns this clone: What this receptor recognizes is not known. Per-base qualities were not stored, and no clone one base away is much larger.

The research as a whole found: Presence/absence analyses assumed roughly uniform sequencing depth across donors, an assumption that may not hold. Specific HLA alleles were associated with 16,951 TCR beta sequences at a false discovery rate of 0.05 in a later analysis. Immune exposure information for the cohort was limited to CMV serostatus. A further reported finding was that TCR beta sequences accurately predicted the HLA-A and HLA-B alleles for most subjects in the first cohort. The authors suggested that the approach could potentially be extended to other disease states and immunological phenotypes. According to a later genetic analysis, donors in an Asian-associated ancestry cluster had fewer N-insertions in productive TCRs than the approximately 670-donor mean. In a later analysis, HLA-associated TCR beta chains were found to be more clonally expanded and to have lower generation probabilities than equally common non-associated chains. An earlier analysis of roughly 570 of the donors showed that most TCR beta V segments appeared in productive rearrangements either about 90% or about 30% of the time, which broadly matched IMGT annotations. Several of the top co-occurrence clusters appeared to be linked to parvovirus B19, influenza, CMV and Epstein-Barr virus, according to a later analysis. While some public TCRs were present in many individuals, most TCR sequences turned up only very rarely across donors. In vitro tests confirmed that a few of the cytomegalovirus-associated TCR beta chains recognize cytomegalovirus antigens. This cohort had only TCR beta chains sequenced, and the lack of alpha or paired-chain data limited which features could be detected. Strong co-occurrence of HLA alleles, especially DR and DQ, made assigning TCR associations to individual alleles difficult. V-gene and J-gene trimming of TCR beta chains was associated with a missense DCLRE1C variant in a later genetic analysis, and the association was replicated in an independent cohort. Because the 87-base-pair reads could not distinguish some IMGT-functional V segments, including TRBV6-2 and TRBV6-3, those segments were excluded. The earlier analysis of 450 to 700 of the donors excluded seventeen rarely observed V segments, including chromosome 9 orphons, because counts were too low. Linkage disequilibrium might explain the correlated functional status among segregating V segments, but an unknown experimental factor could not be ruled out. A group of highly shared sequence variants was considered likely to be a technical artifact of the sequencing pipeline. A later analysis found that most CMV-associated TCR beta chains appeared HLA-restricted, with HLA associations seemingly driven largely by CMV exposure. HLA typing was unavailable for some donors at each locus, so association tests used only the typed subset. The study listed over 150 TCR beta chains as associated with cytomegalovirus. In a later analysis, the rate of TCR association differed among HLA loci, with DRB1 alleles having the most associated TCRs and HLA-C alleles having the fewest. In both the original and validation cohorts, the classifier was reported to diagnose cytomegalovirus status with high specificity and sensitivity.

The cohort was made up of 500 to 850 healthy bone marrow donors. Cohort members were all nominally healthy when sampled, although unrecorded immune exposures were likely present. The donor was CMV seronegative and was included in the group of under 450 seronegative cohort members. A peripheral blood sample was provided by each donor, and peripheral blood mononuclear cells were used for TCR beta sequencing. Genomic DNA extraction from the blood cell samples was performed with the Qiagen DNeasy Blood Extraction Kit. The library relied on the immunoSEQ multiplex PCR assay. A mixture of 60 forward primers for TCR Vbeta segments and 13 reverse primers for TCR Jbeta segments was used in the multiplex PCR. The CDR3 region of rearranged TCR beta genes was amplified from genomic DNA with a multiplex PCR assay. The amplified TCR beta libraries were sequenced on the Illumina HiSeq System as 87-base-pair reads. Regarding the original processing steps: Across the roughly 700 repertoires, a later analysis counted roughly 84 million unique TCR beta chains, some 11 million of which were shared by at least two donors. Raw reads were error-corrected and collapsed into unique sequences with a nearest-neighbor algorithm that merged closely related sequences to remove PCR and sequencing errors. To assign V, D and J gene segments, CDR3 sequences were aligned to IMGT reference sequences. For a sequence to be retained, a match of at least six nucleotides to both a V gene segment and a J gene segment was required. A rearrangement counted as productive if the CDR3 had no stop codons and remained in frame with V and J, and every other rearrangement counted as non-productive. CDR3 was defined according to IMGT convention as the region running from the second conserved V-encoded cysteine to the conserved J-encoded phenylalanine. The earlier analysis of about 610 of the donors excluded sequences that lacked an unambiguous match to a single V gene segment. In an earlier analysis of around 600 of the donors, V segments were called functional above 56.7% productive rearrangements and were called segregating when the between-donor standard deviation exceeded 5%. A statistical classification framework was built for diagnosing cytomegalovirus status from the catalog of TCR beta chain sequences. A later analysis assigned V and J genes by comparing TCR nucleotide sequences with IMGT/GENE-DB human TR gene sequences. A later analysis assigned CDR3 sequences and most-parsimonious VDJ recombination scenarios with the TCRdist pipeline. In a later analysis, every TCR beta chain was defined by the combination of its CDR3 amino acid sequence and its V-gene family, and reads without a unique V-gene family were dropped. In a later analysis, 450 to 600 highly shared, low-generation-probability nucleotide sequences were removed to address suspected cross-contamination and a sequencing artifact. In a later analysis, a clonal expansion index was calculated for each public chain from normalized within-repertoire ranks of inferred template counts. In a later analysis, generation probabilities were computed using a VDJ recombination model fitted to out-of-frame rearrangements, and the results were checked against IGoR. In a later analysis, hypergeometric tests were used to score TCR-TCR, TCR-HLA and TCR-CMV co-occurrence, with a repertoire-size bias correction applied to TCR pairs. False discovery rates were estimated in a later analysis by permuting HLA or CMV assignments 20 times. In a later analysis, co-occurring TCRs were grouped with DBSCAN, and TCRdist sequence similarity was added when clustering was performed within HLA-allele-positive subsets. Repertoires with fewer than 30,000 or more than 120,000 public chains were left out of co-occurrence clustering, as were five repertoires with anomalous nucleotide sharing. As stored in TCRdb, this immuneACCESS dataset retains in-frame rearrangements with V and J assigned. A fraction of the clones does not appear; measured against another copy, unresolved V genes explain less than half of the discrepancy, and the remainder lacks a known reason. That table furnishes V, J and clone size, whereas the DNA furnished D and trimming. A total of approximately 280,000 clones appear in this sample, roughly 90% of them only once. Jointly, the top ten make up approximately 2.2% of the sample.

The CDR3, cysteine through phenylalanine, is 14 amino acids long. Left in the record is the CDR3 DNA by itself, 42 bases read in frame from the first base. Ends trimmed: V by 5 bases, J by 2 bases; bases unmatched to a gene: 5. The germline V gene specifies SGHTA as CDR1 and FQGTGA as CDR2. Recombination linked TRBV7-3 to TRBJ1-1, with 7 bases aligning to TRBD1. The TCR comes from a woman aged 18-29 years in good health and CMV-seronegative. Input material: PBMCs. The encoded CDR3 is CASSPGTVNTEAFF. The sequence in DNA is TGTGCCAGCAGCCCAGGGACAGTAAACACTGAAGCTTTCTTT.